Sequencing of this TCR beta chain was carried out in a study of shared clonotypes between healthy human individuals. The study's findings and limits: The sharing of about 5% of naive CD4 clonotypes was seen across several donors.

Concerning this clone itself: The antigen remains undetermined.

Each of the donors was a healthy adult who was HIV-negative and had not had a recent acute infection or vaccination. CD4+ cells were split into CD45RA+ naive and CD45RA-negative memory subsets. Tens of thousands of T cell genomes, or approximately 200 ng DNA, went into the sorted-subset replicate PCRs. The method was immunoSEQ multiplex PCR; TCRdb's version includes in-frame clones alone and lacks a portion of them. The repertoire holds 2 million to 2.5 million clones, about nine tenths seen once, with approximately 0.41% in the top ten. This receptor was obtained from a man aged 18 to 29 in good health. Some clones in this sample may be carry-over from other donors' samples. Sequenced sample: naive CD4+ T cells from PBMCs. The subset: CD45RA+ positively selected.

Here the CDR3 reads CASSLNSLQYEQYF. The CDR3 DNA is TGTGCCAGCAGCTTAAATAGCCTCCAGTACGAGCAGTACTTC. The chain links TRBV7-2 to TRBJ2-7, with D unclear. The CDR3 has 14 amino acids. The V gene lost 2 bases and the J gene lost 4 bases, with 12 bases spanning the gap. Germline V gene data show CDR1 as SGHTA and CDR2 as FQGNSA.